This TCR beta chain was obtained from a study of T cells after yellow fever vaccination. Study-wide results and limits: Among primary-vaccination clones, most reappeared after the booster, at about 95% for CD4 and 85% to 90% for CD8. CD4 and CD8 compartments shared a small share of clonotypes. Contamination by abundant bulk-population clonotypes could be present in FACS-sorted repertoires.

The length of the CDR3 is 16 residues. Per germline, CDR1 SGHRS and CDR2 YFSETQ. V was clipped by 5 bases and J by 7 bases, with 22 bases between them. The 5'RACE template-switching step produced TCR cDNA and added a universal primer site and UMIs. From the 5' RACE reads, TCRdb called clonotypes with MiXCR, one entry per CDR3 protein. The table shows 450,000 to 650,000 distinct CDR3 sequences, with 20% to 25% occurring only once. This clonotype was detected a few times. Its antigen is currently unknown. This TCR was recovered from a man between 18 and 35 years old who received the YFV17D yellow fever vaccine. The genes are TRBV5-1 and TRBJ2-1, with a possible D match to TRBD2 (7 bases). The sequenced sample was PBMCs, obtained more than 20 days after the first yellow fever vaccination. CDR3 in amino acids: CASSLGGAVRMNEQFF. The CDR3 DNA is TGCGCCAGCAGTTTAGGGGGGGCGGTAAGAATGAATGAGCAGTTCTTC.